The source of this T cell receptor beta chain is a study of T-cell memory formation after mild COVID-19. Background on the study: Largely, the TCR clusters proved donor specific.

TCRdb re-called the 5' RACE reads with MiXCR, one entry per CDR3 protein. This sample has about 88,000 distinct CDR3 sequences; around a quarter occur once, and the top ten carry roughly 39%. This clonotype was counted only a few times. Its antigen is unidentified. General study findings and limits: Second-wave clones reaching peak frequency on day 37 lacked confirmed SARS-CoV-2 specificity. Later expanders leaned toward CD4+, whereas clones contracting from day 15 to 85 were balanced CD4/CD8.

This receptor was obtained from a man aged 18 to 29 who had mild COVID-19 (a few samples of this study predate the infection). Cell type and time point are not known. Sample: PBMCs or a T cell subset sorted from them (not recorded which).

As DNA, the CDR3 is TGTGCCAGCCGAACCCGGGGGATCAACACCGGGGAGCTGTTTTTT. It translates to CASRTRGINTGELFF. The chain uses TRBV27 and TRBJ2-2, with D possibly TRBD2 on 6 matching bases. Trimming cost V 8 bases and J 2 bases, with 15 bases left between them. CDR3 length: 15 amino acids. Germline-derived CDR1 and CDR2 are MNHEY and SMNVEV (reference sequence).